Sequencing of this TCR beta chain was carried out in a study of cytomegalovirus exposure and HLA in healthy donors (dated by TCRdb to about 2017). Regarding the study in general: In an earlier analysis of fewer than 750 of the donors, 250 to 350 Gb of sequence data and 100 million or so unique TCR beta sequences from 150 million to 200 million T cells were reported. An early release covering roughly 580 HLA-typed donors comprised around 300 gigabases of sequencing data and around 85 million unique TCR sequences. Of the roughly 400 genotyped donors, 65% to 90% fell in the genetic ancestry cluster associated with self-reported Caucasian donors. The study aimed to test whether signatures of past pathogen exposure could be identified by cataloging public T cell receptors. The study profiled the T cell repertoires of approximately 700 subjects by immunosequencing and related them to cytomegalovirus serostatus. Along with the approximately 650-subject first cohort, a separate validation cohort of some 130 different subjects was used. The study combined high-throughput TCR immunosequencing, statistical association of individual TCRs with disease status, and machine learning to predict cytomegalovirus infection status. A later analysis re-examined previously published TCR beta repertoires from just over 650 donors and added high-resolution HLA genotyping to investigate patterns of TCR occurrence. Rather than using new phenotypic data, the later analysis identified candidate immune exposures from TCR beta sequences and from how often those sequences occurred across donors. An earlier analysis of around 640 of the donors used high-throughput TCR beta sequencing to judge whether each TCR beta V gene segment behaved as functional or pseudogenic. Alongside the repertoire data, information on donor age, sex, ethnicity and CMV serostatus was compiled. A later genetic analysis took genome-wide SNP genotypes for about three fifths of the 666 donors and used that subset as a discovery cohort. All discovery cohort repertoires had been generated on a single sequencing platform. Class I and class II HLA loci were covered by the typing at four-digit resolution. Typing coverage differed by locus: A, B, C, DRB1 and DQB1 were typed in roughly 620-630 donors, DQA1 in about 560, DPA1 in around 610, and DPB1 in 472. Four to six DR-DQ haplotypes were handled as single units for association and clustering, since linkage in the cohort was strong. Across under 500 genotyped donors of the cohort, an average of roughly 230,000 unique TCR beta nucleotide sequences per donor were sequenced, and approximately 17% of those sequences were non-productive. Findings and caveats that apply to the study as a whole: In the study, approximately 160 TCR beta chains were listed as associated with cytomegalovirus. Linkage disequilibrium might explain the correlated functional status among segregating V segments, but an unknown experimental factor could not be ruled out. V-gene and J-gene trimming of TCR beta chains was associated with a missense DCLRE1C variant in a later genetic analysis, and the association was replicated in an independent cohort. When HLA alleles, especially DR and DQ, strongly co-occurred, TCR associations were difficult to assign to individual alleles. Because some donors lacked HLA typing at each locus, the association tests relied only on the typed subset. Several of the top co-occurrence clusters appeared to be linked to parvovirus B19, influenza, CMV and Epstein-Barr virus, according to a later analysis. A further reported finding was that TCR beta sequences accurately predicted the HLA-A and HLA-B alleles for most subjects in the first cohort. In vitro tests confirmed that a few of the cytomegalovirus-associated TCR beta chains recognize cytomegalovirus antigens. CMV serostatus was the only immune exposure information available for the cohort. A later analysis found that most CMV-associated TCR beta chains appeared HLA-restricted, with HLA associations seemingly driven largely by CMV exposure. The presence/absence analyses assumed that sequencing depth was roughly uniform across donors, and that assumption may not be true. The 87-base-pair reads could not distinguish some IMGT-functional V segments, including TRBV6-2 and TRBV6-3, so those segments were excluded. The classifier was reported to diagnose cytomegalovirus status with high specificity and sensitivity in both the original and validation cohorts. A cluster of highly shared sequence variants was judged likely to be a technical artifact of the sequencing pipeline. Most TCR sequences were seen in very few donors, while some public TCRs were found in many individuals. Compared with equally common non-associated chains, HLA-associated TCR beta chains in a later analysis were more clonally expanded and had lower generation probabilities. Because counts were too low, about 17 rarely observed V segments, including chromosome 9 orphons, were excluded from the earlier analysis of 500 to 700 of the donors. Broadly in line with IMGT annotations, most TCR beta V segments showed up in productive rearrangements about 90% or about 30% of the time in an earlier analysis of roughly 590 of the donors. In a later analysis, TCR association rates were found to vary across HLA loci, with the most associated TCRs seen for DRB1 alleles and the fewest for HLA-C alleles. A later genetic analysis reported fewer N-insertions in productive TCRs among donors in an Asian-associated ancestry cluster than the roughly 620-donor mean. At a false discovery rate of 0.05, a later analysis linked under 20,000 TCR beta sequences to specific HLA alleles. The cohort was sequenced for TCR beta chains only, and without alpha or paired-chain data the features that could be detected were limited. The authors suggested that the approach could potentially be generalized to other disease states and immunological phenotypes.

The cohort was made up of around 720 healthy bone marrow donors. All cohort members were sampled while nominally healthy, although unrecorded immune exposures were likely present. The donor tested CMV seropositive, placing the donor among the approximately 290 seropositive members of the cohort. Each donor provided a peripheral blood sample, and peripheral blood mononuclear cells were used for TCR beta sequencing. The Qiagen DNeasy Blood Extraction Kit was used to extract genomic DNA from the blood cell samples. A word on this clone: No cognate antigen has been identified for it. Base-call qualities are not available, and no considerably larger clone is one nucleotide away.

V is clipped by 0 bases and J by 2 bases, and the sequence between their germline boundaries is 8 bases long. Measured from the cysteine to the phenylalanine, the CDR3 is 15 residues long. Of the read, only the CDR3 DNA is kept; its 45 bases are in frame from base 1. In the germline V gene (reference sequence), CDR1 corresponds to MNHEY and CDR2 to SMNVEV. Preparation of the library involved the immunoSEQ multiplex PCR assay. For the multiplex PCR, a mixture combining 60 forward primers for TCR Vbeta segments and 13 reverse primers for TCR Jbeta segments was used. The CDR3 region of rearranged TCR beta genes was amplified from genomic DNA with a multiplex PCR assay. The Illumina HiSeq System was used to sequence the amplified TCR beta libraries as 87-base-pair reads. Per the source publication's procedure: A later analysis counted 65 million to 90 million unique TCR beta chains across the 670 or so repertoires, and 9 million to 14 million of these chains were shared by at least two donors. A nearest-neighbor algorithm error-corrected the raw reads and collapsed the reads into unique sequences, merging closely related sequences to remove PCR and sequencing errors. To assign V, D and J gene segments, CDR3 sequences were aligned to IMGT reference sequences. For a sequence to be retained, at least a six-nucleotide match to both a V gene segment and a J gene segment was required. Rearrangements were called productive when the CDR3 lacked stop codons and stayed in frame with V and J; all others were non-productive. Following IMGT convention, CDR3 was defined as the stretch from the second conserved V-encoded cysteine to the conserved J-encoded phenylalanine. Sequences without an unambiguous match to a single V gene segment were excluded from the earlier analysis of a few hundred of the donors. An earlier analysis of roughly 590 of the donors called V segments functional above 56.7% productive rearrangements and segregating when the between-donor standard deviation exceeded 5%. A statistical classification framework was developed to diagnose cytomegalovirus status using the catalog of TCR beta chain sequences. In a later analysis, TCR nucleotide sequences were compared against IMGT/GENE-DB human TR gene sequences so that V and J genes could be assigned. Using the TCRdist pipeline, a later analysis assigned CDR3 sequences along with most-parsimonious VDJ recombination scenarios. In a later analysis, every TCR beta chain was defined by the combination of its CDR3 amino acid sequence and its V-gene family, and reads without a unique V-gene family were dropped. As a way to deal with suspected cross-contamination and a sequencing artifact, a later analysis dropped roughly 620 nucleotide sequences that were highly shared and had low generation probability. In a later analysis, a clonal expansion index was calculated for each public chain from normalized within-repertoire ranks of inferred template counts. In a later analysis, generation probabilities were computed with a VDJ recombination model fitted to out-of-frame rearrangements, and the resulting probabilities were checked against IGoR. In a later analysis, TCR-TCR, TCR-HLA and TCR-CMV co-occurrence was scored with hypergeometric tests, and a repertoire-size bias correction was applied to TCR pairs. A later analysis estimated false discovery rates by permuting HLA or CMV assignments 20 times. A later analysis grouped co-occurring TCRs with DBSCAN, adding TCRdist sequence similarity when clustering within HLA-allele-positive subsets. Co-occurrence clustering excluded repertoires with fewer than 30,000 or more than 120,000 public chains, plus five with anomalous nucleotide sharing. TCRdb stores this immuneACCESS table with in-frame sequences only. Part of the clones is absent; in the studies checked, under half of the shortfall reflects unresolved V genes, and no reason is known for the rest. V, J and clone size reflect that table, while D and trimming were determined from the DNA. The sample table contains 200,000 to 300,000 clones; only one count was recorded for about 80% of them. The top ten hold approximately 5.3% of the sample.

The chain uses TRBV27 and TRBJ1-5; the D gene cannot be named for sure. The receptor was derived from a woman aged 40 to 55 in good health and CMV-seropositive. The sequenced sample consisted of PBMCs. The DNA is TGTGCCAGCAGTTTATCTCGGCAGGGCAATCAGCCCCAGCATTTT. Its coded protein is CASSLSRQGNQPQHF.